This TCR beta chain stems from a study of T cell responses to AZD1222 COVID-19 vaccine. TCRdb's table, derived via immunoSEQ multiplex PCR, lists solely in-frame clones and lacks some. The sample consists of 50,000 to 65,000 clones, roughly 90% of them appearing once. There are 16 residues in the CDR3. Per the germline V gene, CDR1 is SQVTM and CDR2 is ANQGSEA. V was cut by 0 bases and J by 0 bases, with 11 bases left in between. Points from the study as a whole: With two AZD1222 doses given, Spike-specific TCR breadth and depth both rose. Most donors were white British, females outnumbered males, and clonal diversity was possibly underestimated. Among AZD1222 vaccinees, only six or seven were seropositive at baseline. Reportedly, nearly half the spike-specific TCRs target unmutated variant regions.

This clone was observed a handful of times. As yet, its antigen is unknown. Here the sequenced sample was peripheral blood, taken 28 days after the second AZD1222 dose. V usage is TRBV29-1 and J usage is TRBJ2-2; D may match TRBD1 or TRBD2 (5 bases each). The sequence derives from an adult who received the AZD1222 COVID-19 vaccine. Here the CDR3 reads CSVEDRGGPNTGELFF. CDR3 coding DNA: TGCAGCGTTGAAGATCGGGGCGGTCCGAACACCGGGGAGCTGTTTTTT.